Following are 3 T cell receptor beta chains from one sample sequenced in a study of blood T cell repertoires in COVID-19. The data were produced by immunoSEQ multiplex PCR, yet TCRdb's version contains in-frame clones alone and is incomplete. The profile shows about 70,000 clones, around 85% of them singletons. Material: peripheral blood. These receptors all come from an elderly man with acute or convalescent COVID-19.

CDR3 in DNA: TGCGCCAGCAGCCAAGAAGTGGGAGCGGGAGGCAACACAGATACGCAGTATTTT. It specifies CASSQEVGAGGNTDTQYF. The V call is TRBV4-3, the J call TRBJ2-3; TRBD2 agrees at 9 bases. CDR1 LGHNA and CDR2 YSLEER come from the germline V gene. Unmatched junction bases numbered 9, after V lost 0 bases and J lost 2 bases. The CDR3 totals 18 residues.

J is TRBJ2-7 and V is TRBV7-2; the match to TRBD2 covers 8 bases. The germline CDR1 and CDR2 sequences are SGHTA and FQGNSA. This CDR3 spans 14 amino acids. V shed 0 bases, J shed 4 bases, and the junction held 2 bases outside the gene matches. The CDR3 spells CASSLAGRGYEQYF. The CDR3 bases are TGTGCCAGCAGCTTAGCCGGGAGGGGGTACGAGCAGTACTTC.

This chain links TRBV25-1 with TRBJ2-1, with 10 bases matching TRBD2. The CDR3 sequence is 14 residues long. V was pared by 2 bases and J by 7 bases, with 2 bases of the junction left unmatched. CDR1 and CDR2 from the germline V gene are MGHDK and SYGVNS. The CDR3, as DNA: TGTGCCAGCAGTGAAACTAGCGGGGTGAATGAGCAGTTCTTC. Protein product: CASSETSGVNEQFF. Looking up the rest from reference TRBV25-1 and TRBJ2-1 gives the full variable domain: EADIYQTPRYLVIGTGKKITLECSQTMGHDKMYWYQQDPGMELHLIHYSYGVNSTEKGDLSSESTVSRIRTEHFPLTLESARPSHTSQYLCASSETSGVNEQFFGPGTRLTVL.